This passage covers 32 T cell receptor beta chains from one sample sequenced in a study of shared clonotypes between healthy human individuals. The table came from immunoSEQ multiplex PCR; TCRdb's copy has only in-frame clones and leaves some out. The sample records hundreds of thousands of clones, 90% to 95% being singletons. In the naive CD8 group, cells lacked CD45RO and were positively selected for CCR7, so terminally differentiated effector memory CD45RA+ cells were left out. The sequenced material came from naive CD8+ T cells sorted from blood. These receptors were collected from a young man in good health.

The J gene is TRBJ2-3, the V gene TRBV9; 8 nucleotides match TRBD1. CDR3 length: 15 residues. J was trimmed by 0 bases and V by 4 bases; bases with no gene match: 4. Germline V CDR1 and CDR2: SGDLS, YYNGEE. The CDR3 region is CASSPQGASTDTQYF. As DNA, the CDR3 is TGTGCCAGCAGCCCCCAGGGGGCCAGCACAGATACGCAGTATTTT.

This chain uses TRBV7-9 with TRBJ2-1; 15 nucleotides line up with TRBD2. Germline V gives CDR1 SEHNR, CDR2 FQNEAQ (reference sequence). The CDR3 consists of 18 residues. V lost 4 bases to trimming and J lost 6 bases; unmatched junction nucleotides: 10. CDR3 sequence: CASSSGLAGGHNPNEQFF. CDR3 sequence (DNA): TGTGCCAGCAGCTCGGGACTAGCGGGAGGTCACAACCCCAATGAGCAGTTCTTC. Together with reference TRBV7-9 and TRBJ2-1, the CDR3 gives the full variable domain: DTGVSQNPRHKITKRGQNVTFRCDPISEHNRLYWYRQTLGQGPEFLTYFQNEAQLEKSRLLSDRFSAERPKGSFSTLEIQRTEQGDSAMYLCASSSGLAGGHNPNEQFFGPGTRLTVL.

The CDR3 here is CASSGQGGSNQPQHF. The CDR3 coding sequence is TGTGCCAGCAGTGGCCAGGGGGGGAGCAATCAGCCCCAGCATTTT. This sequence joins TRBV27 and TRBJ1-5; 7 positions match TRBD1. CDR3 length: 15 residues. With 5 bases clipped from V and 1 base from J, the junction kept 5 bases outside the gene matches. Germline CDR1 MNHEY, CDR2 SMNVEV (reference sequence).

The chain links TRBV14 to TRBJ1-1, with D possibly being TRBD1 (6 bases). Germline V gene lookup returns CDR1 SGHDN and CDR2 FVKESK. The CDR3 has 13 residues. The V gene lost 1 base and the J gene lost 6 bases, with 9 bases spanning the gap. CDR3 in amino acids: CASSQGGAAEAFF. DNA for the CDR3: TGTGCCAGCAGCCAAGGGGGGGCGGCTGAAGCTTTCTTT.

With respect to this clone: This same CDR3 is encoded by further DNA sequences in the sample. The CDR3: CASSFPGNTEAFF. For the CDR3, the DNA is TGTGCCAGCAGTTTTCCGGGGAACACTGAAGCTTTCTTT. This chain joins TRBV27 and TRBJ1-1; D gene unclear. Trimming pared 3 bases from V and 1 base from J, leaving 6 bases between. The CDR3 runs to 13 residues. Germline values: CDR1 MNHEY, CDR2 SMNVEV (reference sequence).

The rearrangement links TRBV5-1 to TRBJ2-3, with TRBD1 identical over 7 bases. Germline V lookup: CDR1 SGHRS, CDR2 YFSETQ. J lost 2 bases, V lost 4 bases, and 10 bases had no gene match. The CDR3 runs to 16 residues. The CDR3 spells CASSETGDRHTDTQYF. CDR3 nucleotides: TGCGCCAGCAGCGAAACAGGGGACAGACACACAGATACGCAGTATTTT.

This CDR3 is CASSEARGGSEQFF. The CDR3 DNA reads TGTGCCAGCAGTGAAGCACGGGGGGGTAGCGAGCAGTTCTTC. The rearrangement links TRBV6-1 to TRBJ2-1; 8 bases fit TRBD2. CDR3 length: 14 residues. J lost 10 bases, V lost 0 bases, and 5 bases had no gene match. Germline V CDR1 and CDR2: MNHNS, SASEGT.

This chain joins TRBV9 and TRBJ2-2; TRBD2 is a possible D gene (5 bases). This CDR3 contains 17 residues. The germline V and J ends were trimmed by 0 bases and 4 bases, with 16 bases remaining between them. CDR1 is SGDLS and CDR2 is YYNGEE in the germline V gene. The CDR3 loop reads CASSVAIATPSTGELFF. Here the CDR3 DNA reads TGTGCCAGCAGCGTAGCCATAGCGACTCCCTCCACCGGGGAGCTGTTTTTT.

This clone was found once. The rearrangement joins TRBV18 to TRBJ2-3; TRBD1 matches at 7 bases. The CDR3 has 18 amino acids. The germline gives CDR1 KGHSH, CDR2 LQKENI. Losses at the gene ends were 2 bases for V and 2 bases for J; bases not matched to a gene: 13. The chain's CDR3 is CASSPVLVLGQITDTQYF. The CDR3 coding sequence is TGTGCCAGCTCACCAGTTCTTGTATTGGGACAGATCACAGATACGCAGTATTTT.

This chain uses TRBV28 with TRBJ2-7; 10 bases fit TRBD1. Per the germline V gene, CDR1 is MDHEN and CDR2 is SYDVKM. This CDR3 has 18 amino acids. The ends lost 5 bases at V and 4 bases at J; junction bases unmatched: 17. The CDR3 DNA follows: TGTGCCAGCAGTCCCACGCCACGAACCCGGGACAGGGGTTACGAGCAGTACTTC. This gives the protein CASSPTPRTRDRGYEQYF.

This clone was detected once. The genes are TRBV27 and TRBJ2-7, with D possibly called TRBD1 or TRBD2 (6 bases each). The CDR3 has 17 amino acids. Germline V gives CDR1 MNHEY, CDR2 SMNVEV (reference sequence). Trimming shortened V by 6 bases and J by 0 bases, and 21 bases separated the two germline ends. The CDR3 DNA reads TGTGCCAGCAGCCCGGACAGTTTCCGGGGGAGCTCCTACGAGCAGTACTTC. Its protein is CASSPDSFRGSSYEQYF.

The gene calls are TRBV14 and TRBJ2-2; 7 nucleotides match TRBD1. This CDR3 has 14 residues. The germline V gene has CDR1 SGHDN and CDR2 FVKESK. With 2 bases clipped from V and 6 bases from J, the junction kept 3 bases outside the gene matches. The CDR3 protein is CASSQNRGSGELFF. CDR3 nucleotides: TGTGCCAGCAGCCAAAACAGGGGTTCCGGGGAGCTGTTTTTT.

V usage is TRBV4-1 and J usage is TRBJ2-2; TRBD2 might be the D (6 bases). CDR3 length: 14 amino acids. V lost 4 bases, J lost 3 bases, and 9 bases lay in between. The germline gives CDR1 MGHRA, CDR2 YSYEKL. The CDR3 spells CASSRGGDTGELFF. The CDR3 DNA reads TGCGCCAGCAGCCGTGGAGGGGACACCGGGGAGCTGTTTTTT.

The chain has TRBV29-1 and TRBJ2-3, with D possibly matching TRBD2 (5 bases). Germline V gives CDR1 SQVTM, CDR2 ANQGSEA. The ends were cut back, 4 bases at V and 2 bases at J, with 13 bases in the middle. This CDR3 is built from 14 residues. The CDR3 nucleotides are TGCAGCGTTGGGCTAGCCCCTACCACAGATACGCAGTATTTT. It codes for CSVGLAPTTDTQYF.

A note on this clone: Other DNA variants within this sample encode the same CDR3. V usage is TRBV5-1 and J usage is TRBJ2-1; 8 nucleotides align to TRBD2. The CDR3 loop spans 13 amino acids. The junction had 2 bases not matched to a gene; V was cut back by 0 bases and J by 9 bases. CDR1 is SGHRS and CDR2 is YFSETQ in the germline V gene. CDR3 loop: CASSLGLAPEQFF. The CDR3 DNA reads TGCGCCAGCAGCTTGGGACTAGCGCCTGAGCAGTTCTTC.

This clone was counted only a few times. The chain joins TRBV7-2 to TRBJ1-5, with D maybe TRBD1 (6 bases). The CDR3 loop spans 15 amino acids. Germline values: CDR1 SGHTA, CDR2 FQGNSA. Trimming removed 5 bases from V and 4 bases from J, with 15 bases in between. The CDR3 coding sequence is TGTGCCAGCAGCCCAGACCAGGGGAGGAATCAGCCCCAGCATTTT. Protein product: CASSPDQGRNQPQHF. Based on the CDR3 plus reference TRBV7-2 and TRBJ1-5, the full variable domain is GAGVSQSPSNKVTEKGKDVELRCDPISGHTALYWYRQSLGQGLEFLIYFQGNSAPDKSGLPSDRFSAERTGGSVSTLTIQRTQQEDSAVYLCASSPDQGRNQPQHFGDGTRLSIL.

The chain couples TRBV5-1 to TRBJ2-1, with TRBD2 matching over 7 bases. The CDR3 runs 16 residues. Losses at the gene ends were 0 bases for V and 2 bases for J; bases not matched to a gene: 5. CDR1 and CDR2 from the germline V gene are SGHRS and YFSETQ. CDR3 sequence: CASSLESAGAYNEQFF. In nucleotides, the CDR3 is TGCGCCAGCAGCTTGGAATCCGCGGGAGCCTACAATGAGCAGTTCTTC.

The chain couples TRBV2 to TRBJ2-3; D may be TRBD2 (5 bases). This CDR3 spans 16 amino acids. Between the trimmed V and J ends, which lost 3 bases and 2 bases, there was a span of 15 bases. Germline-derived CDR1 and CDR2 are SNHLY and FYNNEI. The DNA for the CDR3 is TGTGCCAGCAGTGATCCCCCAGCGGATAACACAGATACGCAGTATTTT. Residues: CASSDPPADNTDTQYF. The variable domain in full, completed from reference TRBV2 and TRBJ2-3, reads EPEVTQTPSHQVTQMGQEVILRCVPISNHLYFYWYRQILGQKVEFLVSFYNNEISEKSEIFDDQFSVERPDGSNFTLKIRSTKLEDSAMYFCASSDPPADNTDTQYFGPGTRLTVL.

The CDR3, as DNA: TGTGCCAGCACGGGGGATCCCAATTACTACGAGCAGTACTTC. Translation gives CASTGDPNYYEQYF. This rearrangement joins TRBV6-1 to TRBJ2-7; D perhaps matches TRBD2 (6 bases). Germline values: CDR1 MNHNS, CDR2 SASEGT. The CDR3 has 14 amino acids. Trimming shortened V by 7 bases and J by 3 bases, and 16 bases separated the two germline ends.

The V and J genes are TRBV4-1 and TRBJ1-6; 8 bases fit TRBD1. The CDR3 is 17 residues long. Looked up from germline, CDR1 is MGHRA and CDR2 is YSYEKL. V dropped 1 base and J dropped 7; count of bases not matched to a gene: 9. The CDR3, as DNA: TGCGCCAGCAGCCAAGGCCCGAAGACAGGGGAAAATTCACCCCTCCACTTT. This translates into CASSQGPKTGENSPLHF.

The CDR3 bases are TGTGCCAGCAGCTCCCCGAAGGGCTCCTACAATGAGCAGTTCTTC. Translated: CASSSPKGSYNEQFF. The chain employs TRBV9 and TRBJ2-1; no clear D. This CDR3 has 15 amino acids. Per the germline V gene, CDR1 is SGDLS and CDR2 is YYNGEE. Trimming took 4 bases from V and 0 from J, leaving 11 bases between them. Full variable domain (rest looked up from reference TRBV9 and TRBJ2-1): DSGVTQTPKHLITATGQRVTLRCSPRSGDLSVYWYQQSLDQGLQFLIQYYNGEERAKGNILERFSAQQFPDLHSELNLSSLELGDSALYFCASSSPKGSYNEQFFGPGTRLTVL.

The CDR3 DNA follows: TGTGCCACCATGTTGACCGGAGACAATGAGCAGTTCTTC. This translates into CATMLTGDNEQFF. The V call is TRBV7-9, the J call TRBJ2-1; unclear D gene. Trimming pared 10 bases from V and 5 bases from J, leaving 15 bases between. Germline values: CDR1 SEHNR, CDR2 FQNEAQ (reference sequence). The CDR3 sequence is 13 residues long.

This CDR3 is CASSQDLGMNTEAFF. The CDR3 coding sequence is TGCGCCAGCAGCCAAGATTTAGGGATGAACACTGAAGCTTTCTTT. The chain is built from TRBV4-1 and TRBJ1-1; no clear D. The CDR3 covers 15 residues. V lost 0 bases and J lost 0, with 8 bases in between. The V gene's germline CDR1 is MGHRA and CDR2 YSYEKL.

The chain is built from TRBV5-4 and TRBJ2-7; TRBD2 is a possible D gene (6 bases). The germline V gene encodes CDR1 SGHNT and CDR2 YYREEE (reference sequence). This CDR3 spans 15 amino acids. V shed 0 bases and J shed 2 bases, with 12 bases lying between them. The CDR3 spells CASSLVGRDPYEQYF. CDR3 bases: TGTGCCAGCAGCTTGGTGGGGCGGGACCCCTACGAGCAGTACTTC.

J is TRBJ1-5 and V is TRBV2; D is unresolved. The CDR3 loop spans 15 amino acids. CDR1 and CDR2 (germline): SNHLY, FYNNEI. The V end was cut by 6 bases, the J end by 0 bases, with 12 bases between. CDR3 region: CASRENPFSNQPQHF. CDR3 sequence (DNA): TGTGCCAGCAGGGAGAATCCCTTTAGCAATCAGCCCCAGCATTTT.

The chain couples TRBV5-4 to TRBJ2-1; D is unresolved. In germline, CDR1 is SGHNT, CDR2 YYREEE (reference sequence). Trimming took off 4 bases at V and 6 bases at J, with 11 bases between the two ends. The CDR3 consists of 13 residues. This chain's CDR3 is CASSTAGVNEQFF. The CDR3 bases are TGTGCCAGCAGCACGGCTGGCGTCAATGAGCAGTTCTTC.

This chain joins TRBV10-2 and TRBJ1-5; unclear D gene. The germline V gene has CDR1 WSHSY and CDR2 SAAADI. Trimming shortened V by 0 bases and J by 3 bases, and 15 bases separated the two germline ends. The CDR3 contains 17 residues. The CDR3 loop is CASSESLEGRFNQPQHF. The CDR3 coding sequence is TGCGCCAGCAGTGAGTCGTTGGAGGGTAGGTTCAATCAGCCCCAGCATTTT.

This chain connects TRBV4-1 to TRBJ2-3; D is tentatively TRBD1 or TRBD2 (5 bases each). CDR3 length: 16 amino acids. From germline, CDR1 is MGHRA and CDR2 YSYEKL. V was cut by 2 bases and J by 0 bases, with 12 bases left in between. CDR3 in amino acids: CASSQWGSRSTDTQYF. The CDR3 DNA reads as TGCGCCAGCAGCCAATGGGGGTCGAGGAGCACAGATACGCAGTATTTT.

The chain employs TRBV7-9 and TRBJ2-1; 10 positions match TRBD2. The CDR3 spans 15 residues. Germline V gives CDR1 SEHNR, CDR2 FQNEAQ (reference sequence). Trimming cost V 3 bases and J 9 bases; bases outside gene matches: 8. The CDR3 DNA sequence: TGTGCCAGCAGCTTGGACGGGACTAGCGACACTGAGCAGTTCTTC. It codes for CASSLDGTSDTEQFF. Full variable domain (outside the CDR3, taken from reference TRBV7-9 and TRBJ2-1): DTGVSQNPRHKITKRGQNVTFRCDPISEHNRLYWYRQTLGQGPEFLTYFQNEAQLEKSRLLSDRFSAERPKGSFSTLEIQRTEQGDSAMYLCASSLDGTSDTEQFFGPGTRLTVL.

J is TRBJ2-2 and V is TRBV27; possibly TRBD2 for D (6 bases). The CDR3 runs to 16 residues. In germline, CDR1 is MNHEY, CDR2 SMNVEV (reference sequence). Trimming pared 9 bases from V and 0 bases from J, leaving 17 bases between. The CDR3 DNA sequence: TGTGCCAGTGCCGGCGGGGAAACCACGAACACCGGGGAGCTGTTTTTT. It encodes CASAGGETTNTGELFF.

CDR3 nucleotide sequence: TGTGCCAGCAGTGTCGACGGCTACGAGCAGTACTTC. It translates to CASSVDGYEQYF. V usage is TRBV6-1 and J usage is TRBJ2-5, with D uncertain. The DNA end favors TRBJ2-7, so the J call may be wrong. Germline values: CDR1 MNHNS, CDR2 SASEGT. The CDR3 length is 12 residues.

As DNA, the CDR3 is TGTGCCAGCAGCTTATTGGCAGATACGCAGTATTTT. Protein: CASSLLADTQYF. The chain employs TRBV7-9 and TRBJ2-3; no definite D call. The germline V and J ends were trimmed by 2 bases and 4 bases, with 4 bases remaining between them. The CDR3 sequence is 12 residues long. CDR1 and CDR2 (germline): SEHNR, FQNEAQ (reference sequence). The complete variable domain, with remaining parts taken from reference TRBV7-9 and TRBJ2-3, reads DTGVSQNPRHKITKRGQNVTFRCDPISEHNRLYWYRQTLGQGPEFLTYFQNEAQLEKSRLLSDRFSAERPKGSFSTLEIQRTEQGDSAMYLCASSLLADTQYFGPGTRLTVL.